The 22 T cell receptor beta chains below come from one sample, sequenced in a study of T cell repertoires in cytomegalovirus infection. One entry per CDR3 protein, called by TCRdb with MiXCR from the reads. The profile shows approximately 400,000 distinct CDR3 sequences, 30% to 40% of them singletons. Sequenced: PBMCs. Receptors were obtained from a human donor in good health (CMV status not recorded). Some clones in this sample may be carry-over from other donors' samples.

This clonotype has more than one count but fewer than ten. The chain links TRBV7-9 to TRBJ2-5; TRBD2 might be the D (6 bases). The CDR3 covers 14 residues. Germline CDR1 is SEHNR and CDR2 is FQNEAQ (reference sequence). V lost 5 bases, J lost 3 bases, and 13 bases lay in between. The CDR3 DNA reads TGTGCCAGCAGCCTCCTTGGGGGGAAAGAGACCCAGTACTTC. This encodes CASSLLGGKETQYF.

Only a few counts were recorded for this clonotype. This chain uses TRBV6-6 with TRBJ1-1; 8 bases align to TRBD1. The germline gives CDR1 MNHNY, CDR2 SVGAGI (reference sequence). The CDR3 consists of 15 residues. V was pared by 5 bases and J by 0 bases, with 5 bases of the junction left unmatched. Here the CDR3 DNA reads TGTGCCAGCAGTCAGACAGGGGAGGTGAACACTGAAGCTTTCTTT. Translation: CASSQTGEVNTEAFF.

Many counts were recorded for this clonotype. The rearrangement links TRBV12-3 or TRBV12-4 to TRBJ1-2, with TRBD1 matching over 8 bases. The V and J ends lost 5 bases and 4 bases, in that order; junction bases with no gene match: 3. CDR3 size: 13 residues. The CDR3 sequence is CASSPGTGYGYTF. In nucleotides, the CDR3 is TGTGCCAGCAGTCCCGGGACAGGCTATGGCTACACCTTC.

The V call is TRBV20-1, the J call TRBJ2-2; 9 bases line up with TRBD1. The germline gives CDR1 DFQATT, CDR2 SNEGSKA (reference sequence). The ends lost 3 bases at V and 5 bases at J; junction bases unmatched: 4. CDR3 length: 14 residues. CDR3 loop: CSARGQGGTGELFF. CDR3 coding DNA: TGCAGTGCTAGGGGACAGGGCGGGACCGGGGAGCTGTTTTTT.

In its sample, this clonotype was seen a few times. V is TRBV6-5 and J is TRBJ2-1; 8 nucleotides match TRBD1. V lost 6 bases, J lost 3 bases, and 7 bases stayed unmatched. CDR3 length equals 15 residues. CDR1 is MNHEY, CDR2 SVGAGI, per germline. The CDR3, as DNA: TGTGCCAGCAGAACCGGGACAGGATACTACAATGAGCAGTTCTTC. This translates into CASRTGTGYYNEQFF.

This rearrangement joins TRBV2 to TRBJ2-2, with 7 bases that match TRBD2. The CDR3 spans 16 residues. The germline V gene encodes CDR1 SNHLY and CDR2 FYNNEI. V lost 6 bases to trimming and J lost 0 bases; unmatched junction nucleotides: 7. The CDR3 loop is CASSPTSLSNTGELFF. DNA for the CDR3: TGTGCCAGCAGCCCGACTAGCCTGTCGAACACCGGGGAGCTGTTTTTT.

This clonotype was seen repeatedly, ten times or more. The chain employs TRBV28 and TRBJ2-6, with a tentative D call TRBD1 (6 bases). The CDR3 runs to 16 residues. CDR1 is MDHEN and CDR2 is SYDVKM in the germline V gene. The germline V and J ends were trimmed by 0 bases and 1 base, with 7 bases remaining between them. CDR3 sequence: CASSLWRGSGANVLTF. CDR3 nucleotides: TGTGCCAGCAGTTTATGGAGGGGGTCTGGGGCCAACGTCCTGACTTTC.

DNA of the CDR3: TGTGCCAGCAGTCCTATCGGTACCGAGCAGTACTTC. This translates into CASSPIGTEQYF. This rearrangement joins TRBV28 to TRBJ2-7; D remains unclear. The CDR3 is made up of 12 amino acids. Between the trimmed V and J ends, which lost 5 bases and 6 bases, there was a span of 11 bases. Germline V gene sequence: CDR1 MDHEN, CDR2 SYDVKM.

This clonotype appeared a few times. The chain recombines TRBV11-2 with TRBJ2-7, with 11 bases identical to TRBD2. Germline CDR1 reads SGHAT; CDR2 reads FQNNGV. This CDR3 region has 16 residues. Trimming cost V 1 base and J 6 bases; bases outside gene matches: 8. CDR3 protein: CASSLVASGGFGEQYF. The CDR3, as DNA: TGTGCCAGCAGCTTAGTGGCTAGCGGGGGGTTCGGCGAGCAGTACTTC.

The sample holds many counts of this clonotype. The genes are TRBV7-2 and TRBJ1-2, with D uncertain. The CDR3 loop spans 14 amino acids. V was shortened by 1 base and J by 2 bases, with 8 bases between the two germline ends. Germline values: CDR1 SGHTA, CDR2 FQGNSA. CDR3 loop: CASSLDNSNYGYTF. CDR3 in DNA: TGTGCCAGCAGCTTAGACAACTCCAACTATGGCTACACCTTC.

CDR3: CASSTQGFGADSFF. The CDR3 DNA is TGTGCCAGCAGCACCCAAGGGTTTGGCGCTGACTCTTTCTTT. This chain links TRBV7-2 with TRBJ1-1; no reliable D call. Germline-derived CDR1 and CDR2 are SGHTA and FQGNSA. The CDR3 length is 14 residues. The V gene lost 5 bases and the J gene lost 12 bases, with 22 bases spanning the gap.

The genes are TRBV5-4 and TRBJ2-2; D perhaps matches TRBD2 (6 bases). Trimming cost V 1 base and J 6 bases, with 13 bases left between them. The germline V gene encodes CDR1 SGHNT and CDR2 YYREEE (reference sequence). The CDR3 is made up of 15 amino acids. CDR3: CASSLTAGGPGELFF. The DNA of the CDR3 is TGTGCCAGCAGCTTGACGGCCGGAGGGCCCGGGGAGCTGTTTTTT.

This clonotype occurred many times. The genes are TRBV7-8 and TRBJ1-6; D uncertain. Deletions cut 4 bases from V and 0 bases from J, with 16 bases between. The CDR3 runs to 18 residues. The germline V gene has CDR1 SGHVS and CDR2 FQNEAQ. Here the CDR3 DNA reads TGTGCCAGCAGCTGGGTCCCGGGTGCGAGCTCCTATAATTCACCCCTCCACTTT. Translating it yields CASSWVPGASSYNSPLHF.

This clonotype was found a few times. J is TRBJ2-3 and V is TRBV6-1; 8 bases match TRBD1. There are 16 residues in the CDR3. Germline CDR1 reads MNHNS; CDR2 reads SASEGT. After removal of 7 bases from V and 2 bases from J, the junction contained 11 bases not matched to a gene. CDR3 nucleotide sequence: TGTGCCAGCAAATCAGGACAGGGAGGTTTCACAGATACGCAGTATTTT. It encodes CASKSGQGGFTDTQYF.

Points on this clonotype: Sequence at one end of the junction differs from germline and may be a read error. The genes are TRBV7-8 and TRBJ2-7; possibly TRBD2 for D (5 bases). This CDR3 comprises 15 residues. Germline-derived CDR1 and CDR2 are SGHVS and FQNEAQ. As DNA, the CDR3 is TGTGCCAGCAACTTAGCGAGTCCGGGCCCCTACGAGCAGTACTTC. It is translated as CASNLASPGPYEQYF.

This clonotype was seen at least ten times. The V and J genes are TRBV7-9 and TRBJ1-5, with D tentatively TRBD1 (5 bases). V lost 5 bases, J lost 5 bases, and 13 bases lay in between. CDR1 is SEHNR, CDR2 FQNEAQ, per germline (reference sequence). This CDR3 comprises 14 residues. CDR3 DNA sequence: TGTGCCAGCAGCAACCAAGGGGACCATCAGCCCCAGCATTTT. Its protein product is CASSNQGDHQPQHF.

This clonotype has a handful of counts. The rearrangement links TRBV7-6 to TRBJ2-5; 7 nucleotides align to TRBD2. There are 16 residues in the CDR3. With 2 bases clipped from V and 0 bases from J, the junction kept 6 bases outside the gene matches. CDR1 and CDR2 from the germline V gene are SGHVS and FNYEAQ. CDR3 residues: CASSLSLADYQETQYF. Here the CDR3 DNA reads TGTGCCAGCAGCTTAAGCCTAGCGGACTACCAAGAGACCCAGTACTTC.

In regard to this clonotype: This likely comes from a read error, as the CDR3 has no conserved phenylalanine or tryptophan at its end. The chain joins TRBV14 to TRBJ2-7, with D possibly TRBD2 on 6 matching bases. Germline V gene sequence: CDR1 SGHDN, CDR2 FVKESK. Trimming took off 0 bases at V and 6 bases at J, with 15 bases between the two ends. The CDR3 length is 15 residues. Here the CDR3 DNA reads TGTGCCAGCAGCCAAGATCTCGGGGGTCTGGGCGAGCAGTACTTA. This sequence encodes CASSQDLGGLGEQYL.

In its sample, this clonotype was seen a few times. The J gene is TRBJ1-5, the V gene TRBV6-2 or TRBV6-3, with D possibly matching TRBD1 (5 bases). The CDR3 extends over 20 amino acids. The V gene's germline CDR1 is MNHEY and CDR2 SVGEGT. V was cut by 2 bases and J by 2 bases, with 25 bases left in between. In nucleotides, the CDR3 is TGTGCCAGCAGTTACCCCTCGGGGGGGGACGCTGTTTGGCGCAATCAGCCCCAGCATTTT. Its protein product is CASSYPSGGDAVWRNQPQHF.

This clonotype has just a few counts. This sequence joins TRBV4-1 and TRBJ1-6; no clear D. Trimming removed 8 bases from V and 14 bases from J, with 10 bases in between. There are 10 residues in the CDR3. Germline V lookup: CDR1 MGHRA, CDR2 YSYEKL. CDR3 nucleotides: TGCGCCAGCGGAGGTTCGACCCTCCACTTT. It encodes CASGGSTLHF.

The chain combines TRBV27 with TRBJ1-2; D might be TRBD1 (6 bases). V was clipped by 3 bases and J by 5 bases, with 10 bases between them. Germline lookup yields CDR1 MNHEY and CDR2 SMNVEV (reference sequence). The CDR3 consists of 13 residues. The CDR3: CASSFSGEYGYTF. The CDR3 DNA sequence: TGTGCCAGCAGTTTTTCAGGGGAGTATGGCTACACCTTC.

The rearrangement links TRBV5-4 to TRBJ1-1, with TRBD1 as a possible D gene (5 bases). CDR3 length: 15 residues. Trimming pared 2 bases from V and 1 base from J, leaving 12 bases between. CDR1 SGHNT and CDR2 YYREEE come from the germline V gene (reference sequence). This CDR3 is CASSFGGQGNTEAFF. For the CDR3, the DNA is TGTGCCAGCAGCTTTGGGGGTCAGGGGAACACTGAAGCTTTCTTT.